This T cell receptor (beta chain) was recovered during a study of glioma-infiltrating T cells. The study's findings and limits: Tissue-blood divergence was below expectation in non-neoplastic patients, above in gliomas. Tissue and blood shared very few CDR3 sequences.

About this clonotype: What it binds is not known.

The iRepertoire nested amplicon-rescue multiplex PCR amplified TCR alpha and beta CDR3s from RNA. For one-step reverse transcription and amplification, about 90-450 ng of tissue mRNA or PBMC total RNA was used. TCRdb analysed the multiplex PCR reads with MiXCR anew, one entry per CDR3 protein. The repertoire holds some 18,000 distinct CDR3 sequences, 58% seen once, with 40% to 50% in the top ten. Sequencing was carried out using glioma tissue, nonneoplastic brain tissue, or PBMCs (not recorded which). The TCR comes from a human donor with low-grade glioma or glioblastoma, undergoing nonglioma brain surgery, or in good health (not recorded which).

CDR3 region: CASSPSGQGVSYF. DNA for the CDR3: TGTGCCAGCAGCCCATCGGGACAGGGGGTATCGTACTTC. The chain combines TRBV7-6 with TRBJ2-5; 11 nucleotides match TRBD1. Germline values: CDR1 SGHVS, CDR2 FNYEAQ. Trimming took 5 bases from V and 13 from J; bases not matched to a gene: 9. The CDR3 runs 13 residues.